The present entry profiles one TCR beta chain with its context. Trimming removed 4 bases at V and 4 bases at J, with 7 bases between. CDR1 SNHLY and CDR2 FYNNEI come from the germline V gene. The CDR3 has 12 amino acids. These data come from a study of T cell responses to AZD1222 COVID-19 vaccine. Generated by immunoSEQ multiplex PCR, the TCRdb table keeps only in-frame clones and is missing some. The sample consists of approximately 110,000 clones, about 90% of them appearing once. This chain links TRBV2 with TRBJ1-1; D remains unclear. The material sequenced was peripheral blood, taken 28 days after the second AZD1222 dose. The receptor was isolated from an adult who received the AZD1222 COVID-19 vaccine. CDR3 in amino acids: CASSVGFTEAFF. Written as DNA, the CDR3 is TGTGCCAGCAGTGTCGGGTTCACTGAAGCTTTCTTT.